One and the same sample provided the 30 T cell receptor beta chains below, sequenced in a study of T cells after posttransplantation cyclophosphamide. The protocol was immunoSEQ multiplex PCR, while the TCRdb copy is restricted to in-frame clones and leaves out a portion. Among 9,800 or so clones, around 89% were seen once, and the ten largest hold under 5.5%. Controls had myeloablative marrow grafts with methotrexate and calcineurin inhibitor, sampled at 1 year. The sample here was PBMCs, taken 430 to 450 days after allogeneic stem cell transplant with calcineurin inhibitor and methotrexate. These receptors came from a male patient aged 45-60 years who received an allogeneic stem cell transplant from an unrelated donor, was CMV-positive, and had chronic GVHD only. These T cells may partly come from the graft donor.

V usage is TRBV12-5 and J usage is TRBJ1-5, with D uncertain. V was pared by 5 bases and J by 3 bases, with 14 bases between. This CDR3 spans 15 amino acids. Germline CDR1 is LGHNT and CDR2 is FRNRAP. This CDR3 is CASGQGLDYNQPQHF. The CDR3 DNA is TGTGCTAGTGGTCAAGGCCTAGACTACAATCAGCCCCAGCATTTT.

This clone has a single count. The chain employs TRBV6-5 and TRBJ2-7; 7 bases align to TRBD2. J lost 6 bases, V lost 2 bases, and 10 bases had no gene match. The germline gives CDR1 MNHEY, CDR2 SVGAGI. CDR3 size: 15 residues. CDR3 coding DNA: TGTGCCAGCAGTTACATTGGGACTATCTTAACCGAGCAGTACTTC. It yields the protein CASSYIGTILTEQYF.

The V call is TRBV7-2, the J call TRBJ2-5; 10 nucleotides align to TRBD1. This CDR3 has 14 amino acids. Germline assignment: CDR1 SGHTA and CDR2 FQGNSA. Trimming removed 5 bases from V and 4 bases from J; junction bases left unmatched: 4. The CDR3 DNA reads as TGTGCCAGCAGCGGGTGGACAGGGGGAGAGACCCAGTACTTC. This sequence encodes CASSGWTGGETQYF. Complete variable domain (other parts from reference TRBV7-2 and TRBJ2-5): GAGVSQSPSNKVTEKGKDVELRCDPISGHTALYWYRQSLGQGLEFLIYFQGNSAPDKSGLPSDRFSAERTGGSVSTLTIQRTQQEDSAVYLCASSGWTGGETQYFGPGTRLLVL.

This clone was observed a handful of times. The chain combines TRBV5-4 with TRBJ1-4; TRBD1 matches at 8 bases. After removal of 4 bases from V and 7 bases from J, the junction contained 6 bases not matched to a gene. CDR1 is SGHNT and CDR2 is YYREEE in the germline V gene (reference sequence). The CDR3 is made up of 14 amino acids. This CDR3 is CASSRTGGGEKLFF. CDR3 sequence (DNA): TGTGCCAGCAGCAGAACAGGGGGAGGTGAAAAACTGTTTTTT.

The sample holds one count of this clone. The chain links TRBV11-3 to TRBJ2-1, with TRBD2 as a possible D gene (6 bases). V was cut by 1 base and J by 4 bases, with 14 bases left in between. Germline V CDR1 and CDR2: SGHNT, YENEEA. The CDR3 covers 16 residues. Here the CDR3 DNA reads TGTGCCAGCAGCTTAGTCATAGCGGAGCATTACAATGAGCAGTTCTTC. This sequence encodes CASSLVIAEHYNEQFF.

This clone was detected a few times. The gene calls are TRBV28 and TRBJ1-1, with TRBD1 identical over 7 bases. Trimming cost V 4 bases and J 0 bases; bases outside gene matches: 5. Looked up from germline, CDR1 is MDHEN and CDR2 is SYDVKM. The CDR3 totals 15 residues. CDR3 DNA: TGTGCCAGCAGTTCACAAGACAGGGTGAACACTGAAGCTTTCTTT. This translates into CASSSQDRVNTEAFF. Combining the CDR3 with reference TRBV28 and TRBJ1-1 gives the whole variable domain DVKVTQSSRYLVKRTGEKVFLECVQDMDHENMFWYRQDPGLGLRLIYFSYDVKMKEKGDIPEGYSVSREKKERFSLILESASTNQTSMYLCASSSQDRVNTEAFFGQGTRLTVV.

The chain recombines TRBV9 with TRBJ2-1, with 12 bases lining up with TRBD2. V lost 0 bases to trimming and J lost 10 bases; unmatched junction nucleotides: 2. The CDR3 loop spans 14 amino acids. Germline CDR1 and CDR2: SGDLS and YYNGEE. The CDR3 reads CASSVEGTSGEQFF. The CDR3 nucleotides read TGTGCCAGCAGCGTAGAAGGGACTAGCGGGGAGCAGTTCTTC.

The chain recombines TRBV7-2 with TRBJ2-4; possible D gene TRBD2, 5 bases. Looked up from germline, CDR1 is SGHTA and CDR2 is FQGNSA. The CDR3 loop spans 12 amino acids. The germline V and J ends were trimmed by 3 bases and 8 bases, with 8 bases remaining between them. CDR3 sequence: CASSFYGDIQYF. CDR3 nucleotides: TGTGCCAGCAGCTTTTACGGGGACATTCAGTACTTC. Filled out from reference TRBV7-2 and TRBJ2-4, the complete variable domain reads GAGVSQSPSNKVTEKGKDVELRCDPISGHTALYWYRQSLGQGLEFLIYFQGNSAPDKSGLPSDRFSAERTGGSVSTLTIQRTQQEDSAVYLCASSFYGDIQYFGAGTRLSVL.

V usage is TRBV28 and J usage is TRBJ2-1, with a tentative D call TRBD2 (6 bases). Per germline, CDR1 MDHEN and CDR2 SYDVKM. V gave up 3 bases and J gave up 9 bases, with 12 bases separating them. The CDR3 has 13 amino acids. The CDR3 coding sequence is TGTGCCAGCAGTTTCGGAGGGTATGGTGAGCAGTTCTTC. It is translated as CASSFGGYGEQFF.

The table lists this clone with a count of one. The V and J genes are TRBV19 and TRBJ2-1, with 7 nucleotides matching TRBD2. The V segment lost 7 bases and the J segment 5 bases; nucleotides outside the gene matches: 8. The CDR3 contains 14 residues. CDR1 and CDR2 (germline): LNHDA, SQIVND (reference sequence). The CDR3 spells CASNIPGLHNEQFF. The CDR3 DNA is TGTGCCAGTAACATCCCGGGACTACACAATGAGCAGTTCTTC.

J is TRBJ1-4 and V is TRBV4-1, with 10 bases aligning to TRBD1. The CDR3 sequence is 15 residues long. V gave up 4 bases and J gave up 7 bases; unmatched junction bases: 6. Germline CDR1 reads MGHRA; CDR2 reads YSYEKL. Here the CDR3 DNA reads TGCGCCAGCAGCCGGACAGGGGGACAAGGTGAAAAACTGTTTTTT. It codes for CASSRTGGQGEKLFF.

The rearrangement joins TRBV10-3 to TRBJ2-7; 9 bases are shared with TRBD1. CDR1 is ENHRY, CDR2 SYGVKD, per germline. This CDR3 contains 15 residues. V gave up 3 bases and J gave up 3 bases; unmatched junction bases: 6. CDR3 sequence: CAISEKDRGNYEQYF. CDR3 nucleotides: TGTGCCATCAGTGAAAAGGACAGGGGCAACTACGAGCAGTACTTC.

The V gene is TRBV9, the J gene TRBJ2-5; 8 nucleotides line up with TRBD2. CDR1 SGDLS and CDR2 YYNGEE come from the germline V gene. The CDR3 contains 16 residues. The trim removed 4 bases at V and 4 bases at J, leaving 12 bases unmatched. The CDR3 nucleotides are TGTGCCAGCAGCCGCGGGGATTCGGCGGGAGGAGAGACCCAGTACTTC. Amino acid sequence: CASSRGDSAGGETQYF. Full variable domain (rest looked up from reference TRBV9 and TRBJ2-5): DSGVTQTPKHLITATGQRVTLRCSPRSGDLSVYWYQQSLDQGLQFLIQYYNGEERAKGNILERFSAQQFPDLHSELNLSSLELGDSALYFCASSRGDSAGGETQYFGPGTRLLVL.

This chain connects TRBV29-1 to TRBJ2-2; TRBD2 matches 9 bases. Germline CDR1 is SQVTM and CDR2 is ANQGSEA. The CDR3 extends over 16 amino acids. V was pared by 5 bases and J by 1 base, with 8 bases of the junction left unmatched. The CDR3 nucleotides are TGCAGCGTTCTCCGACTAGCGGAAAAGAACACCGGGGAGCTGTTTTTT. It specifies CSVLRLAEKNTGELFF.

The chain has TRBV7-3 and TRBJ2-3, with a weak D call TRBD1 (6 bases). Germline V lookup: CDR1 SGHTA, CDR2 FQGTGA. The CDR3 sequence is 13 residues long. V shed 5 bases and J shed 5 bases, with 11 bases lying between them. CDR3 DNA: TGTGCCAGCAGCCAAGACAGGAGAGATACGCAGTATTTT. This gives the protein CASSQDRRDTQYF.

The chain recombines TRBV7-9 with TRBJ2-3; TRBD1 matches at 10 bases. Trimming cost V 4 bases and J 0 bases; bases outside gene matches: 13. This CDR3 comprises 19 residues. From germline, CDR1 is SEHNR and CDR2 FQNEAQ (reference sequence). DNA for the CDR3: TGTGCCAGCAGCTACCCGCGACAGGGGGCGACGGGTAGCACAGATACGCAGTATTTT. Translating gives CASSYPRQGATGSTDTQYF.

The V and J genes are TRBV14 and TRBJ1-5; tentative D call: TRBD1 (6 bases). This CDR3 is 14 amino acids long. CDR1 is SGHDN and CDR2 is FVKESK in the germline V gene. V was cut by 4 bases and J by 7 bases, with 14 bases left in between. The CDR3 reads CASSPKGERQPQHF. CDR3 bases: TGTGCCAGCAGCCCGAAGGGGGAGCGGCAGCCCCAGCATTTT.

V usage is TRBV15 and J usage is TRBJ1-4, with a tentative D call TRBD1 (5 bases). There are 16 residues in the CDR3. Trimming stripped 3 bases from V and 8 bases from J, with 19 bases between. Looked up from germline, CDR1 is LNHNV and CDR2 is YYDKDF (reference sequence). The CDR3 loop is CATSRPDSPLYEKLFF. CDR3 nucleotides: TGTGCCACCAGCAGGCCCGACAGCCCCCTTTACGAAAAACTGTTTTTT.

V and J are TRBV2 and TRBJ2-7; 9 bases map to TRBD1. CDR1 SNHLY and CDR2 FYNNEI come from the germline V gene. J was trimmed by 2 bases and V by 6 bases; bases with no gene match: 8. The CDR3 has 15 amino acids. This CDR3 reads CASRGRDRAPYEQYF. For the CDR3, the DNA is TGTGCCAGCAGAGGTCGGGACAGGGCCCCCTACGAGCAGTACTTC.

In the case of this clone: The same CDR3 arises from other DNA sequences in this sample as well. The V and J genes are TRBV27 and TRBJ2-7; 12 bases agree with TRBD2. Germline V gene sequence: CDR1 MNHEY, CDR2 SMNVEV (reference sequence). The trim removed 6 bases at V and 0 bases at J, leaving 3 bases unmatched. The CDR3 extends over 15 amino acids. The CDR3: CASSLAGGSSYEQYF. CDR3 bases: TGTGCCAGCAGCCTAGCGGGAGGGAGCTCCTACGAGCAGTACTTC.

The chain is built from TRBV2 and TRBJ2-7, with TRBD1 identical over 11 bases. The CDR3 totals 14 residues. Germline CDR1 SNHLY, CDR2 FYNNEI. V gave up 4 bases and J gave up 3 bases; unmatched junction bases: 2. The CDR3 is CASSGGQGVYEQYF. DNA for the CDR3: TGTGCCAGCAGTGGGGGACAGGGGGTCTACGAGCAGTACTTC.

This clone was counted between two and nine times. The gene calls are TRBV12-1 and TRBJ1-6. TRBV12-1 is tagged as a pseudogene. The CDR3 runs 15 residues. The CDR3 nucleotides read TGTGCCAGCACTGGACTCGACTCCTATAATTCACCCCTCCACTTT. Translating gives CASTGLDSYNSPLHF.

The chain joins TRBV11-2 to TRBJ1-1; D not resolved. The CDR3 has 15 residues. With 2 bases removed from V and 4 bases from J, the gap between germline ends came to 14 bases. Germline lookup yields CDR1 SGHAT and CDR2 FQNNGV. CDR3 residues: CASSLWEEGFTEAFF. The CDR3 nucleotides read TGTGCCAGCAGCTTATGGGAGGAAGGGTTCACTGAAGCTTTCTTT.

J is TRBJ2-7 and V is TRBV7-6; TRBD1 agrees at 11 bases. Germline trimming cut 1 base from V and 5 bases from J; bases unmatched to any gene: 10. The length of the CDR3 is 17 residues. Germline V gene sequence: CDR1 SGHVS, CDR2 FNYEAQ. CDR3 nucleotide sequence: TGTGCCAGCAGCTTAGAGGGGGGAGGACAGGGGGCACACGAGCAGTACTTC. Translation: CASSLEGGGQGAHEQYF.

The rearrangement uses TRBV9 and TRBJ2-3; D uncertain. Trimming shortened V by 6 bases and J by 3 bases, and 11 bases separated the two germline ends. The CDR3 runs 13 residues. CDR1 is SGDLS and CDR2 is YYNGEE in the germline V gene. The CDR3 nucleotides are TGTGCCAGCACCGCGTTAGAAACAGATACGCAGTATTTT. Protein product: CASTALETDTQYF.

The chain uses TRBV14 and TRBJ2-5; possibly TRBD1 for D (6 bases). Germline V lookup: CDR1 SGHDN, CDR2 FVKESK. Trimming removed 0 bases from V and 5 bases from J, with 16 bases in between. The CDR3 is 16 residues long. The chain's CDR3 is CASSQEGYRVGETQYF. DNA of the CDR3: TGTGCCAGCAGCCAAGAAGGGTACAGGGTTGGGGAGACCCAGTACTTC.

The chain recombines TRBV5-6 with TRBJ1-2, with TRBD1 as a possible D gene (5 bases). The CDR3 extends over 14 amino acids. Germline CDR1 reads SGHDT; CDR2 reads YYEEEE. V shed 0 bases and J shed 7 bases, with 13 bases lying between them. The CDR3 is CASSLGGAPGGYTF. For the CDR3, the DNA is TGTGCCAGCAGCTTGGGGGGCGCACCTGGTGGCTACACCTTC.

The rearrangement links TRBV9 to TRBJ2-2; 7 bases fit TRBD1. The germline V gene has CDR1 SGDLS and CDR2 YYNGEE. The CDR3 loop spans 14 amino acids. V trimming: 4 bases; J trimming: 4 bases; junction bases outside the gene matches: 4. The CDR3 DNA is TGTGCCAGCAGCCCTGGGACAGTCACCGGGGAGCTGTTTTTT. Translation gives CASSPGTVTGELFF. Complete variable domain (other parts from reference TRBV9 and TRBJ2-2): DSGVTQTPKHLITATGQRVTLRCSPRSGDLSVYWYQQSLDQGLQFLIQYYNGEERAKGNILERFSAQQFPDLHSELNLSSLELGDSALYFCASSPGTVTGELFFGEGSRLTVL.

Details on this clone: The sample carries other DNA sequences with the same CDR3. The chain uses TRBV2 and TRBJ2-2, with 8 bases aligning to TRBD2. The CDR3 is 16 amino acids. Germline values: CDR1 SNHLY, CDR2 FYNNEI. J gave up 5 bases and V 9 bases, and 14 bases lay outside the gene matches. In nucleotides, the CDR3 is TGTGCCAGTAGGGGAGGACTAGCTACGAGTACCGGGGAGCTGTTTTTT. This sequence encodes CASRGGLATSTGELFF.

The rearrangement joins TRBV6-1 to TRBJ2-7, with D possibly TRBD2 on 5 matching bases. With 5 bases removed from V and 5 bases from J, the gap between germline ends came to 13 bases. Germline-derived CDR1 and CDR2 are MNHNS and SASEGT. The CDR3 is made up of 13 amino acids. DNA for the CDR3: TGTGCCAGCAGTAGCCAGCGGCCAAACGAGCAGTACTTC. Protein sequence: CASSSQRPNEQYF.